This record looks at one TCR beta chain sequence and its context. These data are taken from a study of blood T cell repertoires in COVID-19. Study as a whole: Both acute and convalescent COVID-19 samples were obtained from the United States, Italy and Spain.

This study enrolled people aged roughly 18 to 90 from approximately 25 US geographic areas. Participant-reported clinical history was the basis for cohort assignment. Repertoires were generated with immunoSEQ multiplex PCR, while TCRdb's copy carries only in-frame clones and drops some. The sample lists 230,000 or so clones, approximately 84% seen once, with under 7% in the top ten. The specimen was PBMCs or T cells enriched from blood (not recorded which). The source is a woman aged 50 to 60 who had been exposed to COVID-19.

The CDR3 loop reads CASSRAGERTDTQYF. CDR3 bases: TGTGCCAGCAGCAGGGCGGGGGAACGAACAGATACGCAGTATTTT. The chain recombines TRBV7-6 with TRBJ2-3, with 7 bases aligning to TRBD2. Germline CDR1 and CDR2: SGHVS and FNYEAQ. V lost 5 bases, J lost 3 bases, and 8 bases stayed unmatched. This CDR3 contains 15 residues. The whole variable domain, filled in from reference TRBV7-6 and TRBJ2-3, reads GAGVSQSPRYKVTKRGQDVALRCDPISGHVSLYWYRQALGQGPEFLTYFNYEAQQDKSGLPNDRFSAERPEGSISTLTIQRTEQRDSAMYRCASSRAGERTDTQYFGPGTRLTVL.